One and the same sample provided the 30 T cell receptor beta chains below, sequenced in a study of cytomegalovirus exposure and HLA in healthy donors. Researchers ran the PCR with 60 Vbeta and 13 Jbeta primers. Some clones are missing from TCRdb's copy, which holds only in-frame ones; the method was immunoSEQ multiplex PCR. The sample yields approximately 120,000 clones, 55% to 75% seen once. The specimen was PBMCs. These receptors all stem from a man aged 25-45 years in good health and CMV-seronegative.

The V call is TRBV2, the J call TRBJ1-6; D is unresolved. CDR1 SNHLY and CDR2 FYNNEI come from the germline V gene. The V end was cut by 9 bases, the J end by 6 bases, with 15 bases between. This CDR3 is 14 amino acids long. This CDR3 is CARTEATGNSPLHF. For the CDR3, the DNA is TGTGCCAGGACTGAGGCCACGGGTAATTCACCCCTCCACTTT.

The V call is TRBV5-1, the J call TRBJ2-2; TRBD2 is a possible D gene (6 bases). V was trimmed by 1 base and J by 7 bases, leaving 14 bases between them. This CDR3 contains 15 residues. CDR1 and CDR2 (germline): SGHRS, YFSETQ. This CDR3 is CASSLKRVPGGELFF. The CDR3 region has the DNA TGCGCCAGCAGCTTGAAGCGGGTCCCCGGCGGGGAGCTGTTTTTT.

CDR3 coding DNA: TGCGCCAGCAGCTATTCCCGACAGGGAAATTCACCCCTCCACTTT. It yields the protein CASSYSRQGNSPLHF. V and J are TRBV5-1 and TRBJ1-6; 7 bases align to TRBD1. The germline V gene encodes CDR1 SGHRS and CDR2 YFSETQ. This CDR3 region has 15 residues. V gave up 3 bases and J gave up 7 bases; unmatched junction bases: 7.

The chain has TRBV6-1 and TRBJ1-3; D unresolved. Germline V CDR1 and CDR2: MNHNS, SASEGT. The CDR3 is 15 amino acids. V lost 3 bases and J lost 0, with 9 bases in between. The CDR3 loop reads CASSEAPYSGNTIYF. As DNA, the CDR3 is TGTGCCAGCAGTGAGGCACCTTACTCTGGAAACACCATATATTTT.

The J gene is TRBJ1-5, the V gene TRBV2; tentative D call: TRBD1 (5 bases). This CDR3 is 14 amino acids long. Germline CDR1 SNHLY, CDR2 FYNNEI. V was pared by 4 bases and J by 1 base, with 8 bases between. In DNA, the CDR3 is TGTGCCAGCAGTGCAGGGTGGAGCAATCAGCCCCAGCATTTT. It specifies CASSAGWSNQPQHF.

The gene calls are TRBV5-1 and TRBJ2-7, with D perhaps matching TRBD1 (6 bases). This CDR3 has 13 amino acids. V was clipped by 1 base and J by 4 bases, with 9 bases between them. The V gene's germline CDR1 is SGHRS and CDR2 YFSETQ. The DNA for the CDR3 is TGCGCCAGCAGCTTGAACAGGGATTACGAGCAGTACTTC. Protein product: CASSLNRDYEQYF.

The chain has TRBV9 and TRBJ1-1, with 9 bases lining up with TRBD1. V shed 6 bases, J shed 10 bases, and the junction held 7 bases outside the gene matches. The CDR3 extends over 12 amino acids. Per the germline V gene, CDR1 is SGDLS and CDR2 is YYNGEE. The CDR3 reads CASTPGQGTAFF. Written as DNA, the CDR3 is TGTGCCAGCACGCCGGGACAGGGAACAGCTTTCTTT. Drawing the rest from reference TRBV9 and TRBJ1-1, the complete variable domain is DSGVTQTPKHLITATGQRVTLRCSPRSGDLSVYWYQQSLDQGLQFLIQYYNGEERAKGNILERFSAQQFPDLHSELNLSSLELGDSALYFCASTPGQGTAFFGQGTRLTVV.

V and J are TRBV9 and TRBJ2-5; 13 bases agree with TRBD2. Germline V gene lookup returns CDR1 SGDLS and CDR2 YYNGEE. The trim removed 0 bases at V and 5 bases at J, leaving 7 bases unmatched. The CDR3 loop spans 17 amino acids. The CDR3 is CASSVEGTSGARETQYF. CDR3 DNA sequence: TGTGCCAGCAGCGTAGAAGGGACTAGCGGGGCGCGGGAGACCCAGTACTTC. The whole variable domain, remainder taken from reference TRBV9 and TRBJ2-5, is DSGVTQTPKHLITATGQRVTLRCSPRSGDLSVYWYQQSLDQGLQFLIQYYNGEERAKGNILERFSAQQFPDLHSELNLSSLELGDSALYFCASSVEGTSGARETQYFGPGTRLLVL.

As concerns this clone: This sample also contains other DNA sequences that code for the same CDR3. V is TRBV28 and J is TRBJ2-7, with TRBD2 matching 10 bases. The germline V gene encodes CDR1 MDHEN and CDR2 SYDVKM. The ends lost 2 bases at V and 5 bases at J; junction bases unmatched: 6. The CDR3 covers 15 residues. The CDR3 sequence: CASSLENLAGDEQYF. CDR3 coding DNA: TGTGCCAGCAGTTTAGAAAATCTAGCGGGGGACGAGCAGTACTTC.

This clone was detected once. The chain carries TRBV29-1 and TRBJ2-3; 11 bases fit TRBD1. The CDR3 length is 14 residues. The ends lost 6 bases at V and 3 bases at J; junction bases unmatched: 5. Germline CDR1 reads SQVTM; CDR2 reads ANQGSEA. CDR3 region: CSVVWDRGTDTQYF. CDR3 nucleotide sequence: TGCAGCGTCGTCTGGGACAGGGGGACAGATACGCAGTATTTT.

The chain uses TRBV4-1 and TRBJ2-2; 9 positions agree with TRBD1. The germline V gene encodes CDR1 MGHRA and CDR2 YSYEKL. The V segment lost 1 base and the J segment 4 bases; nucleotides outside the gene matches: 7. The CDR3 has 17 amino acids. The CDR3 loop is CASSQVKGQGITGELFF. The CDR3 nucleotides are TGCGCCAGCAGCCAAGTCAAGGGACAGGGTATCACCGGGGAGCTGTTTTTT.

The V gene is TRBV5-4, the J gene TRBJ2-3; 12 bases fit TRBD2. Trimming cost V 2 bases and J 4 bases; bases outside gene matches: 8. CDR1 SGHNT and CDR2 YYREEE come from the germline V gene (reference sequence). This CDR3 has 17 residues. CDR3 residues: CASSFPSGGAEADTQYF. The DNA for the CDR3 is TGTGCCAGCAGCTTTCCTAGCGGGGGGGCTGAGGCAGATACGCAGTATTTT.

The chain joins TRBV7-9 to TRBJ2-1; 8 positions match TRBD2. Trimming removed 8 bases from V and 14 bases from J; junction bases left unmatched: 11. Per the germline V gene, CDR1 is SEHNR and CDR2 is FQNEAQ (reference sequence). The CDR3 runs 12 residues. CDR3 bases: TGTGCCAGCGGCTCCCGTAGCGGGGTGGAGTTCTTC. It is translated as CASGSRSGVEFF.

This rearrangement joins TRBV6-1 to TRBJ1-5; D remains ambiguous. The germline V gene has CDR1 MNHNS and CDR2 SASEGT. The CDR3 runs 12 residues. Between the trimmed V and J ends, which lost 8 bases and 9 bases, there was a span of 14 bases. Here the CDR3 DNA reads TGTGCCAGCGGCCTGCGAAGCGGGCCCCAGCATTTT. Encoded protein: CASGLRSGPQHF.

The CDR3 reads CASSYSSLHYEQYF. Here the CDR3 DNA reads TGTGCCAGCAGTTACTCTTCGTTACACTACGAGCAGTACTTC. This sequence joins TRBV6-5 and TRBJ2-7; D remains ambiguous. Trimming took 0 bases from V and 3 from J, leaving 9 bases between them. This CDR3 has 14 amino acids. Germline CDR1 and CDR2: MNHEY and SVGAGI.

This clone was recorded many times. J is TRBJ1-3 and V is TRBV28, with D possibly matching TRBD1 (5 bases). The V end was cut by 6 bases, the J end by 4 bases, with 16 bases between. This CDR3 is built from 15 residues. The V gene's germline CDR1 is MDHEN and CDR2 SYDVKM. This chain's CDR3 is CASSLFRTNGNTIYF. In DNA form, the CDR3 reads TGTGCCAGCAGCTTGTTCAGGACAAACGGAAACACCATATATTTT.

The chain combines TRBV28 with TRBJ1-2, with 7 bases identical to TRBD1. Looked up from germline, CDR1 is MDHEN and CDR2 is SYDVKM. The J segment lost 3 bases and the V segment lost 4 bases, leaving 11 bases of the junction unmatched. CDR3 length: 16 residues. Here the CDR3 DNA reads TGTGCCAGCAGTTGGGGGACAGAGGGTTATTACTATGGCTACACCTTC. Translation gives CASSWGTEGYYYGYTF.

This clone appeared a single time. The V gene is TRBV19, the J gene TRBJ2-2; 13 nucleotides match TRBD2. There are 17 residues in the CDR3. Germline lookup yields CDR1 LNHDA and CDR2 SQIVND (reference sequence). Unmatched junction bases numbered 5, after V lost 5 bases and J lost 2 bases. The CDR3 sequence: CASSPQGLAGNTGELFF. The CDR3 bases are TGTGCCAGTAGTCCCCAGGGACTAGCGGGAAACACCGGGGAGCTGTTTTTT.

This clone was seen just once. The genes are TRBV16 and TRBJ1-1, with 7 nucleotides matching TRBD1. After removal of 8 bases from V and 0 bases from J, the junction contained 3 bases not matched to a gene. The germline V gene encodes CDR1 KGHSY and CDR2 FQNENV. This CDR3 contains 13 residues. In DNA form, the CDR3 reads TGTGCCAGCTCGACAGGGCTGAACACTGAAGCTTTCTTT. Encoded protein: CASSTGLNTEAFF.

V gene TRBV4-1 combines with J gene TRBJ1-2, with 9 positions matching TRBD1. The CDR3 length is 15 residues. The trim removed 1 base at V and 3 bases at J, leaving 3 bases unmatched. From germline, CDR1 is MGHRA and CDR2 YSYEKL. The CDR3 reads CASSQGQGVYYGYTF. CDR3 DNA sequence: TGCGCCAGCAGCCAAGGACAGGGGGTCTACTATGGCTACACCTTC.

Only one count was recorded for this clone. The chain carries TRBV19 and TRBJ1-5; a weak D match, TRBD1 (6 bases). The CDR3 extends over 16 amino acids. Germline V lookup: CDR1 LNHDA, CDR2 SQIVND (reference sequence). Trimming took 6 bases from V and 0 from J, leaving 15 bases between them. CDR3 sequence reads: CASRQGPLYSNQPQHF. DNA for the CDR3: TGTGCCAGTAGGCAGGGGCCCCTCTATAGCAATCAGCCCCAGCATTTT. Filled out from reference TRBV19 and TRBJ1-5, the complete variable domain reads DGGITQSPKYLFRKEGQNVTLSCEQNLNHDAMYWYRQDPGQGLRLIYYSQIVNDFQKGDIAEGYSVSREKKESFPLTVTSAQKNPTAFYLCASRQGPLYSNQPQHFGDGTRLSIL.

This sequence joins TRBV7-6 and TRBJ1-5; a possible D gene is TRBD1 (5 bases). V was trimmed by 4 bases and J by 3 bases, leaving 13 bases between them. Germline CDR1 reads SGHVS; CDR2 reads FNYEAQ. This CDR3 has 15 amino acids. CDR3 region: CASSSRGGINQPQHF. Written as DNA, the CDR3 is TGTGCCAGCAGCTCCCGGGGGGGAATCAATCAGCCCCAGCATTTT.

This sequence joins TRBV28 and TRBJ1-5; 10 positions agree with TRBD1. The V segment lost 6 bases and the J segment 2 bases; nucleotides outside the gene matches: 10. The CDR3 is made up of 17 amino acids. Germline V gene sequence: CDR1 MDHEN, CDR2 SYDVKM. In nucleotides, the CDR3 is TGTGCCAGCAGCGCCTCGGGACAGGGGCATGGCAATCAGCCCCAGCATTTT. This codes for CASSASGQGHGNQPQHF.

This clone was recorded once. V usage is TRBV11-2 and J usage is TRBJ1-2; D gene uncertain. V was cut by 5 bases and J by 8 bases, with 15 bases left in between. Germline CDR1 reads SGHAT; CDR2 reads FQNNGV. The CDR3 runs 13 residues. CDR3 coding DNA: TGTGCCAGCAGCCACTATGACGCGTCCGGCTACACCTTC. Protein product: CASSHYDASGYTF.

The rearrangement links TRBV19 to TRBJ1-1; D unclear. V lost 8 bases and J 0 bases, leaving 7 bases between the germline ends. Germline V gene sequence: CDR1 LNHDA, CDR2 SQIVND (reference sequence). There are 12 residues in the CDR3. The DNA for the CDR3 is TGTGCCAGTTCACAGATGAACACTGAAGCTTTCTTT. Translated, it gives CASSQMNTEAFF.

This clone has more than one count but fewer than ten. The V call is TRBV5-6, the J call TRBJ2-5; D might be TRBD2 (6 bases). Germline V CDR1 and CDR2: SGHDT, YYEEEE. The CDR3 sequence is 15 residues long. V was trimmed by 4 bases and J by 2 bases, leaving 15 bases between them. The CDR3 region has the DNA TGTGCCAGCAGCGTGGCTAGCGAGGGTCAAGAGACCCAGTACTTC. This gives the protein CASSVASEGQETQYF.

With regard to this clone: The same CDR3 arises from other DNA sequences in this sample as well. The chain recombines TRBV5-4 with TRBJ1-1; D possibly corresponds to TRBD1 (5 bases). Germline CDR1 reads SGHNT; CDR2 reads YYREEE (reference sequence). Trimming left V 1 base short and J 5 bases short, with 12 bases between. The CDR3 contains 14 residues. The CDR3 is CASSLIGGGTEAFF. In DNA form, the CDR3 reads TGTGCCAGCAGCTTGATCGGCGGGGGGACTGAAGCTTTCTTT.

The table lists this clone with a few counts. The chain uses TRBV4-1 and TRBJ2-7; D call uncertain. The CDR3 totals 14 residues. V lost 0 bases and J lost 3, with 9 bases in between. CDR1 MGHRA and CDR2 YSYEKL come from the germline V gene. Here the CDR3 DNA reads TGCGCCAGCAGCCAAGAGCGCAATTTCTACGAGCAGTACTTC. Amino acid sequence: CASSQERNFYEQYF.

As for this clone: Other DNA variants within this sample encode the same CDR3. This chain connects TRBV5-1 to TRBJ1-2, with 9 nucleotides matching TRBD1. J was trimmed by 4 bases and V by 4 bases; bases with no gene match: 5. The CDR3 covers 14 residues. Germline loops: CDR1 SGHRS, CDR2 YFSETQ. The CDR3 protein is CASSLGQGAYGYTF. The CDR3 DNA reads as TGCGCCAGCAGCCTGGGACAGGGCGCCTATGGCTACACCTTC.

The chain employs TRBV6-5 and TRBJ1-1, with 7 bases fitting TRBD1. Germline CDR1 reads MNHEY; CDR2 reads SVGAGI. V was clipped by 6 bases and J by 5 bases; unmatched bases: 3. This CDR3 has 12 residues. CDR3 loop: CASRRGPTEAFF. The CDR3 bases are TGTGCCAGCAGAAGGGGGCCGACTGAAGCTTTCTTT.